The entry that follows covers one T cell receptor beta chain sequence. The antigen is undetermined. cDNA encoding TCR beta was synthesized via 5'RACE template switching incorporating UMIs. TCRdb reanalyzed the 5' RACE reads, giving one entry per CDR3 protein sequence and no DNA. Its clone listing holds a few hundred thousand distinct CDR3 sequences. The data derive from a study of T cells expressing NK-cell markers. Across the study: Investigators obtained TCR beta repertoires from sorted CD3+CD56+NKG2C+, CD3+CD56+NKG2C- and CD3+CD56-NKG2C+ T cells. Overall study findings and caveats: These clonotypes additionally ranked first within the CD3+CD56-NKG2C+ fraction of several donors.

The CDR3 is 15 residues long. CDR1 is SGHDT and CDR2 is YYEEEE in the germline V gene. Sequenced sample: blood T cells: a sorted CD56 or NKG2C T cell subset, CD4+ or CD8+ T cells, or bulk PBMC T cells (not recorded which). The origin of this receptor is a man between 18 and 69 years old in good health. This chain joins TRBV5-6 and TRBJ1-1; the TCRdb D gene call, TRBD1, has no DNA to confirm it. The CDR3 spells CASSPLGTPDTEAFF.